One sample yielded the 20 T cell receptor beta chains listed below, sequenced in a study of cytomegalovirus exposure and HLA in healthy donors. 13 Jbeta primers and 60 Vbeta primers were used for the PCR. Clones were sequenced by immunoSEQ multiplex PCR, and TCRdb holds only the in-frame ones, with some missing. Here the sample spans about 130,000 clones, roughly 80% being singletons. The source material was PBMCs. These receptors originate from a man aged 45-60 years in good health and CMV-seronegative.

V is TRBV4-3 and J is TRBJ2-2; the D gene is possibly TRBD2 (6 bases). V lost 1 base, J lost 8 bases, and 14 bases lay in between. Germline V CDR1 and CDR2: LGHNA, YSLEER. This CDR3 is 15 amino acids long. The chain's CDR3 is CASSQVSAGKGELFF. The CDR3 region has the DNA TGCGCCAGCAGCCAAGTATCTGCGGGAAAGGGGGAGCTGTTTTTT.

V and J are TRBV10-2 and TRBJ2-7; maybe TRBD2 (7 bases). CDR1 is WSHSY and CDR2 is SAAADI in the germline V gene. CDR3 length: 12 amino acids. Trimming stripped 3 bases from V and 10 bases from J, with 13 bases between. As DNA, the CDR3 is TGCGCCAGCAGTGATGTCGGGGGGCCACAGTACTTC. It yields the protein CASSDVGGPQYF.

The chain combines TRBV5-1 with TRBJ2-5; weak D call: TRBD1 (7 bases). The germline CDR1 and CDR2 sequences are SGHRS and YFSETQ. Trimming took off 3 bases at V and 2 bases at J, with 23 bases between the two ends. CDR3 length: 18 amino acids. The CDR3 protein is CASSSTLPGQTRQETQYF. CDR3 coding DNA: TGCGCCAGCAGCTCGACGCTCCCGGGACAGACTAGACAAGAGACCCAGTACTTC.

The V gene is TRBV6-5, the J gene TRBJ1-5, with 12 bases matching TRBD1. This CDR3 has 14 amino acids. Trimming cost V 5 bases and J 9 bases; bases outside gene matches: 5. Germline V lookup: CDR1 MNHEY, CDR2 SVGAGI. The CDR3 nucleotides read TGTGCCAGCAGTCCGGGACAGGGGGCACGGCCCCAGCATTTT. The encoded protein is CASSPGQGARPQHF.

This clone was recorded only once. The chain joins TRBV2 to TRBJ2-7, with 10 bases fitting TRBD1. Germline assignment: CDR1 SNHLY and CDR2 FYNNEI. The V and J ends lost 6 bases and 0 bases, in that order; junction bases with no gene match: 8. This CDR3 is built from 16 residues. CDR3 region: CASRQPGQGVSYEQYF. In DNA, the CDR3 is TGTGCCAGCAGACAACCCGGACAGGGGGTCTCCTACGAGCAGTACTTC. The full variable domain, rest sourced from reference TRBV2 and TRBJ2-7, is EPEVTQTPSHQVTQMGQEVILRCVPISNHLYFYWYRQILGQKVEFLVSFYNNEISEKSEIFDDQFSVERPDGSNFTLKIRSTKLEDSAMYFCASRQPGQGVSYEQYFGPGTRLTVT.

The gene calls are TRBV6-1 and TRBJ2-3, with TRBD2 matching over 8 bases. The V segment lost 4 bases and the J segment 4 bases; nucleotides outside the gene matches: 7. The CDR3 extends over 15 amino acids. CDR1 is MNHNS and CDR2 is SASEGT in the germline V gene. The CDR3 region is CASSGSGLVPDTQYF. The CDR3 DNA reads TGTGCCAGCAGTGGCTCGGGACTAGTACCAGATACGCAGTATTTT.

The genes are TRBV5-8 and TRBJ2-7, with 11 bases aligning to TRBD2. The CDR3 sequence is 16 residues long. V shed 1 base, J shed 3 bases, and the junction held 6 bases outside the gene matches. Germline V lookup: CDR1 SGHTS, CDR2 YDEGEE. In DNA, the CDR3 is TGTGCCAGCAGCTTGCTCGGGACTAGCGGATTCTACGAGCAGTACTTC. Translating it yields CASSLLGTSGFYEQYF.

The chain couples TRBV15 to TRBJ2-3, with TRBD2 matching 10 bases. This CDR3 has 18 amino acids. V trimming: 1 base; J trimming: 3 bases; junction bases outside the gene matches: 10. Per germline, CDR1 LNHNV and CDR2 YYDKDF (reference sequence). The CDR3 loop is CATSRGSRASGRTDTQYF. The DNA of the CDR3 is TGTGCCACCAGCAGAGGTAGTAGGGCTAGCGGGAGAACAGATACGCAGTATTTT. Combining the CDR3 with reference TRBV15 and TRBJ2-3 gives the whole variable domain DAMVIQNPRYQVTQFGKPVTLSCSQTLNHNVMYWYQQKSSQAPKLLFHYYDKDFNNEADTPDNFQSRRPNTSFCFLDIRSPGLGDTAMYLCATSRGSRASGRTDTQYFGPGTRLTVL.

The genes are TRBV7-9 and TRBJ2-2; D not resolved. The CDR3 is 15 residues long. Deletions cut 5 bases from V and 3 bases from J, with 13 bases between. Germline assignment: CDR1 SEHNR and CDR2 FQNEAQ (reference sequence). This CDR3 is CASSPLNQDTGELFF. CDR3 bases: TGTGCCAGCAGCCCGTTAAACCAGGACACCGGGGAGCTGTTTTTT.

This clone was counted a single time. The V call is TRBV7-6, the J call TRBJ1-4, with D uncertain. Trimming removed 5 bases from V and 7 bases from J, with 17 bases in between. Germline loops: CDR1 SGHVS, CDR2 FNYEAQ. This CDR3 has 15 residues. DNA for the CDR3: TGTGCCAGCAGCCAGAGGGTGGGCTGGGGTGAAAAACTGTTTTTT. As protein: CASSQRVGWGEKLFF.

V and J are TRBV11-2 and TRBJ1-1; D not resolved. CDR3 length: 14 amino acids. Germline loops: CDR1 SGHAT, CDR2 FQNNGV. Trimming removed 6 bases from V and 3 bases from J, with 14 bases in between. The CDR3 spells CASSRHPRDTEAFF. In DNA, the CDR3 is TGTGCCAGCAGTCGGCACCCGAGGGACACTGAAGCTTTCTTT.

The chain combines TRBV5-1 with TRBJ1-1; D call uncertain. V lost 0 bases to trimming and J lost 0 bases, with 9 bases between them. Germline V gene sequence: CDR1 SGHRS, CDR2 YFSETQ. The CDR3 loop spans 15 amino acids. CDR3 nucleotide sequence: TGCGCCAGCAGCTTGGTTGGGCAACTGAACACTGAAGCTTTCTTT. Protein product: CASSLVGQLNTEAFF.

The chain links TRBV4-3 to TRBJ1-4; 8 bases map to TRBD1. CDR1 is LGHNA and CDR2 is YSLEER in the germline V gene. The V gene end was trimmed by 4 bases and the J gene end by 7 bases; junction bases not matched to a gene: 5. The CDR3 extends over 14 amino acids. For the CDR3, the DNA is TGCGCCAGCAGCCTAGGACAGGGAGTTGAAAAACTGTTTTTT. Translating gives CASSLGQGVEKLFF.

CDR3 nucleotides: TGTGCCAGCAGCGTAGGGGACAGCTCCTACGAGCAGTACTTC. It specifies CASSVGDSSYEQYF. The genes are TRBV9 and TRBJ2-7; 7 bases line up with TRBD1. Per germline, CDR1 SGDLS and CDR2 YYNGEE. Losses at the gene ends were 0 bases for V and 0 bases for J; bases not matched to a gene: 0. The CDR3 is made up of 14 amino acids.

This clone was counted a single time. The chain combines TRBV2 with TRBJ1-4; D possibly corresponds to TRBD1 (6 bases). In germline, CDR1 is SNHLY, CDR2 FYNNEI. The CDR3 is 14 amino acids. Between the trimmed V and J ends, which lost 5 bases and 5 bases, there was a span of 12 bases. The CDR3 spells CASSPRTANEKLFF. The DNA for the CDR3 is TGTGCCAGCAGTCCCAGGACAGCAAATGAAAAACTGTTTTTT.

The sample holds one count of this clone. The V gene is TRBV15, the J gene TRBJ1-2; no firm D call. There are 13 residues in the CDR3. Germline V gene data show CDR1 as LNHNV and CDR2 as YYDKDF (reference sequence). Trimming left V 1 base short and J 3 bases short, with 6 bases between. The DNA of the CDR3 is TGTGCCACCAGCAGAGCACGGGACTATGGCTACACCTTC. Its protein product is CATSRARDYGYTF.

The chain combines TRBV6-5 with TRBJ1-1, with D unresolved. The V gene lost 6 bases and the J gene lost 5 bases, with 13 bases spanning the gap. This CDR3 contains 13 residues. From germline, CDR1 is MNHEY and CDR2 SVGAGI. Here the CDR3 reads CASSQRGGTEAFF. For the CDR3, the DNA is TGTGCCAGCAGCCAACGGGGAGGGACTGAAGCTTTCTTT.

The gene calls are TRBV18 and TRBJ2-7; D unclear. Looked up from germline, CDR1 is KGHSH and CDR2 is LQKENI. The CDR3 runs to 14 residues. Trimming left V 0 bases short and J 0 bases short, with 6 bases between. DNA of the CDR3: TGTGCCAGCTCACCACCCGCAGACTCCTACGAGCAGTACTTC. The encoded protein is CASSPPADSYEQYF.

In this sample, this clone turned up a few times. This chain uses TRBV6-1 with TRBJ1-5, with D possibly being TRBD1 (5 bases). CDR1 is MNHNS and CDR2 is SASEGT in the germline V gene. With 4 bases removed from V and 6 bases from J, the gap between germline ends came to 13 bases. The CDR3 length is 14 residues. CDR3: CASSAVGGGQPQHF. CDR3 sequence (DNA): TGTGCCAGCAGTGCCGTGGGGGGGGGTCAGCCCCAGCATTTT.

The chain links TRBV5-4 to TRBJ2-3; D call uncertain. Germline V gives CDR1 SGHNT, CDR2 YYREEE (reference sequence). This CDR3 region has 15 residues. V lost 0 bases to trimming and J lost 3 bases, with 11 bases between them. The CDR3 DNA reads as TGTGCCAGCAGCTTGGTATCCGTGTCGACAGATACGCAGTATTTT. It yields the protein CASSLVSVSTDTQYF. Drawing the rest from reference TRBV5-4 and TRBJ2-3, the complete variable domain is ETGVTQSPTHLIKTRGQQVTLRCSSQSGHNTVSWYQQALGQGPQFIFQYYREEENGRGNFPPRFSGLQFPNYSSELNVNALELDDSALYLCASSLVSVSTDTQYFGPGTRLTVL.